These T cell receptor beta chains were read from a single sample in a study of CD8 T cells in Susac syndrome. One entry per CDR3 protein, called by TCRdb with MiXCR from the immunoSEQ multiplex PCR reads. The data hold under 550,000 distinct CDR3 sequences, with more than 80% observed a single time. The sample consisted of CD8+ T cells from PBMCs. The source is a human donor with multiple sclerosis. Each CDR3 is given with its conserved first and last residue. Each record gives: clone size, J gene, V gene, D gene, CDR3 DNA, CDR3 protein. The D gene is left open where the match is weak. Not every row has a clone size; where given, it reads once, few, many or a size class.

>.|TRBJ2-2|TRBV13|TRBD2
TGTGCCAGCAGCCTTATGCTAGCGGGGGCCACCGGGGAGCTGTTTTTT
CASSLMLAGATGELFF
>.|TRBJ2-6|TRBV7-6|.
TGTGCCAGCAGCTTTGGGGTTGGGGCCAACGTCCTGACTTTC
CASSFGVGANVLTF
>few|TRBJ2-2|TRBV5-4|TRBD2
TGCGCCAGCAGCTCCGGTACGGGGGGAACCGGGGAGCTGTTTTTT
CASSSGTGGTGELFF
>once|TRBJ2-7|TRBV6-1|.
TGTGCCAGCAGGGGGACGGATTACTACGAGCAGTACTTC
CASRGTDYYEQYF
>few|TRBJ2-7|TRBV2|.
TGTGCCAGCAGTCGACTAGCCTACGAGCAGTACTTC
CASSRLAYEQYF
>.|TRBJ2-1|TRBV7-9|TRBD2
TGTGCCAGCAGCCTCCACCTAGCGGGGAGCTACAATGAGCAGTTCTTC
CASSLHLAGSYNEQFF
>.|TRBJ1-4|TRBV6-6|.
TGTGCCAGCAGTTACCACCGGGGGCCGGCTAATGAAAAACTGTTTTTT
CASSYHRGPANEKLFF
>.|TRBJ1-1|TRBV12-3/TRBV12-4|.
TGTGCCAGCAGTTTTGGGATACAGGGAGGAGGTCCACAGGGCTACACTGAAGCTTTCTTT
CASSFGIQGGGPQGYTEAFF
>.|TRBJ1-1|TRBV29-1|.
TGCAGCGTTGAAGAGGACAGCTTGGGTTCTGAAGCTTTCTTT
CSVEEDSLGSEAFF
>.|TRBJ2-1|TRBV3-1|TRBD2
TGTGCCAGCACCACTAGCGCTTATTACAATGAGCAGTTCTTC
CASTTSAYYNEQFF
>.|TRBJ2-7|TRBV11-2|TRBD1
TGTGCCAGCGGAATCACAGGGGTGTACGAGCAGTACTTC
CASGITGVYEQYF
>.|TRBJ2-3|TRBV19|.
TGTGCCAGTAGTGTGACCCCCGCGGCCACAGATACGCAGTATTTT
CASSVTPAATDTQYF
>.|TRBJ1-2|TRBV12-3/TRBV12-4|TRBD1
TGTGCCAGCAGTTCCCGACAGGGATACTATGGCTACACCTTC
CASSSRQGYYGYTF
>few|TRBJ2-7|TRBV5-1|.
TGCGCCAGCAGGCTAGCGCCAACCTACGAGCAGTACTTC
CASRLAPTYEQYF
>.|TRBJ2-2|TRBV29-1|.
TGCAGCGTTGAAGATCAGGAACAGACCGGGGAGCTGTTTTTT
CSVEDQEQTGELFF
>.|TRBJ2-1|TRBV30|.
TGTGCCTGGAGTGAAATCGGATTCCACAATGAGCAGTTCTTC
CAWSEIGFHNEQFF
>.|TRBJ1-3|TRBV12-3/TRBV12-4|.
TGTGCCAGCAGTTCCCCCGGGACCATATATTTT
CASSSPGTIYF
>.|TRBJ2-6|TRBV27|.
TGTGCCGTAGGCGACACTCGGGGATTCTCTGGGGCCAACGTCCTGACTTTC
CAVGDTRGFSGANVLTF
>.|TRBJ2-7|TRBV20-1|.
TGCAGTGCTAGAGCCTCTAACAGGGCTCTCACCTACGAGCAGTACTTC
CSARASNRALTYEQYF
>.|TRBJ2-3|TRBV27|.
TGTGCCAGCAGTCGGTCTGGTAGCCTGGATACGCAGTATTTT
CASSRSGSLDTQYF
>.|TRBJ2-3|TRBV7-9|TRBD2
TGTGCCAGCAGCTTAGTATTGCGGGGGGTTGCAGATACGCAGTATTTT
CASSLVLRGVADTQYF
>.|TRBJ2-1|TRBV5-6|.
TGTGCCAGCAGCTTGTTCCCGGCGGAAGACAATGAGCAGTTCTTC
CASSLFPAEDNEQFF
>.|TRBJ2-3|TRBV2|TRBD2
TGTGCCAGCAGTGAATCGGAAGCGGGAATACATTCCGATACGCAGTATTTT
CASSESEAGIHSDTQYF
>.|TRBJ2-7|TRBV5-4|TRBD1
TGTGCCAGCAGCCCGGTTGGACAGGGGGCGCGGGAGCAGTACTTC
CASSPVGQGAREQYF
>.|TRBJ2-1|TRBV7-9|.
TGTGCCAGCAGCCAAATTCAGGACTATCACAATGAGCAGTTCTTC
CASSQIQDYHNEQFF
>.|TRBJ2-1|TRBV2|.
TGTGCCAGCAGTGAAGATGAAAATGAGCAGTTCTTC
CASSEDENEQFF
>once|TRBJ2-1|TRBV27|.
TGTGCCAGCAGTTTATCCCAGGGGAGCTCCTACAATGAGCAGTTCTTC
CASSLSQGSSYNEQFF
>.|TRBJ2-1|TRBV7-6|TRBD2
TGTGCCAGTTCACGACTAGCGGGAGTCAATGAGCAGTTCTTC
CASSRLAGVNEQFF
>.|TRBJ2-5|TRBV28|TRBD1
TGTGCCACCACGATCGAAGGGGGCGCAGAGACCCAGTACTTC
CATTIEGGAETQYF
>.|TRBJ1-6|TRBV29-1|.
TGCAGCGGGCGGGCAGGGGCGAGCTCCTATAATTCACCCCTCCACTTT
CSGRAGASSYNSPLHF
>once|TRBJ1-2|TRBV5-1|.
TGCGCCAGCAGCTTACCGGGGTATGGTAACTATGGCTACACCTTC
CASSLPGYGNYGYTF
>.|TRBJ1-1|TRBV5-8|.
TGTGCCAGCAGCTATAAGGGGGGGATGAACACTGAAGCTTTCTTT
CASSYKGGMNTEAFF
>.|TRBJ2-5|TRBV29-1|.
TGCAGCGTTGACAGTGCTCTGGAGACCCAGTACTTC
CSVDSALETQYF
>.|TRBJ1-1|TRBV5-1|.
TGCGCCAGCAGCTTCCGTGGACAGACGAACACTGAAGCTTTCTTT
CASSFRGQTNTEAFF
>.|TRBJ2-7|TRBV19|TRBD1
TGTGCCAGCCGACAGGGTCCCTCTTACGAGCAGTACTTC
CASRQGPSYEQYF
>.|TRBJ1-2|TRBV5-6|TRBD1
TGTGCCAGCAGCTTGGAGGACAGGTCGGGGGGCTACACCTTC
CASSLEDRSGGYTF
>.|TRBJ2-7|TRBV10-3|.
TGTGCCATCAGTGTTTCCCGCGAGCAGTACTTC
CAISVSREQYF
>.|TRBJ2-1|TRBV2|TRBD2
TGTGCCAGCAGTGAAGCGCTTCCGGGGGGAGCGGAAAATGAGCAGTTCTTC
CASSEALPGGAENEQFF
>.|TRBJ1-1|TRBV19|.
TGTGCCAGTAGTCTCGCAGCTGGGGGGGTGGCTGAAGCTTTCTTT
CASSLAAGGVAEAFF
>.|TRBJ2-3|TRBV11-2|.
TGTGCCAGCAGCTTAGAGCGGGACGGATACACAGATACGCAGTATTTT
CASSLERDGYTDTQYF
>.|TRBJ2-6|TRBV27|.
TGTGCCAGCAGTTTAGGGGGAATCGATGGGGCCAACGTCCTGACTTTC
CASSLGGIDGANVLTF
>few|TRBJ1-4|TRBV6-1|.
TGTGCCAGCAGTACCATGAGGACACCTGACGAAAAACTGTTTTTT
CASSTMRTPDEKLFF
>once|TRBJ1-1|TRBV4-1|.
TGCGCCAGCAGCCAATCACAGAACACTGAAGCTTTCTTT
CASSQSQNTEAFF
>few|TRBJ2-7|TRBV20-1|TRBD1
TGCAGTGCTAGACCCGGGACAGGAAATCCCTACGAGCAGTACTTC
CSARPGTGNPYEQYF
>.|TRBJ2-7|TRBV7-9|.
TGTGCCAGCAGCACCCTACAGGGATTTTCGGTGTACGAGCAGTACTTC
CASSTLQGFSVYEQYF
>.|TRBJ1-6|TRBV6-5|.
TGTGCCAGCAGTTACGGAGAGCACTTT
CASSYGEHF
>.|TRBJ2-1|TRBV28|.
TGTGCCAGCAGTCCACGGGGGGCTTTTTACAATGAGCAGTTCTTC
CASSPRGAFYNEQFF
>.|TRBJ1-1|TRBV5-6|TRBD1
TGTGCCAGCAGCTTGGGTCAGGGGGATGCGGACACTGAAGCTTTCTTT
CASSLGQGDADTEAFF
>.|TRBJ2-5|TRBV7-2|.
TGTGCCAGCAGCCATCCGGGACATCGAGAGACCCAGCACTTC
CASSHPGHRETQHF
>.|TRBJ1-6|TRBV12-3/TRBV12-4|.
TGTGCCAGCAGTCCCTTTGGGACCCCTGGGAGTCCCCTCCACTTT
CASSPFGTPGSPLHF
>.|TRBJ1-2|TRBV19|.
TGTGCCAGTAGTATAGGAGGGAACTATGGCTACACCTTC
CASSIGGNYGYTF
>once|TRBJ2-5|TRBV15|TRBD2
TGTGCCACCAGCAGGTGGACTAGCGGTGAAGAGACCCAGTACTTC
CATSRWTSGEETQYF
>.|TRBJ1-5|TRBV4-1|.
TGCGCCAGCAGCCAAGATCTCGACAAGGGTCAGCCCCAGCATTTT
CASSQDLDKGQPQHF
>.|TRBJ2-1|TRBV6-6|TRBD2
TGTGCCAGCAGTTACGATGGCGGGAGTGGGGATGAGCAGTTCTTC
CASSYDGGSGDEQFF